This entry describes one T cell receptor beta chain. Germline CDR1 MNHNS, CDR2 SASEGT. The CDR3 is 12 residues long. The ends were cut back, 7 bases at V and 4 bases at J, with 8 bases in the middle. Assay: immunoSEQ multiplex PCR; the TCRdb copy retains only in-frame clones and omits some. Of about 820,000 clones in the sample, 92% are singletons; the top ten hold under 30%. The data were taken from a study of shared clonotypes between healthy human individuals. CD45RO-negative cells were positively selected for CCR7, leaving out terminally differentiated effector memory CD45RA+ cells. What was sequenced was naive CD8+ T cells sorted from blood. The chain combines TRBV6-1 with TRBJ2-1; D gene ambiguous. The origin of this receptor is a man aged 25-45 years in good health. The CDR3 DNA reads TGTGCCAGCAAGATGGGGTACAATGAGCAGTTCTTC. Its protein is CASKMGYNEQFF.